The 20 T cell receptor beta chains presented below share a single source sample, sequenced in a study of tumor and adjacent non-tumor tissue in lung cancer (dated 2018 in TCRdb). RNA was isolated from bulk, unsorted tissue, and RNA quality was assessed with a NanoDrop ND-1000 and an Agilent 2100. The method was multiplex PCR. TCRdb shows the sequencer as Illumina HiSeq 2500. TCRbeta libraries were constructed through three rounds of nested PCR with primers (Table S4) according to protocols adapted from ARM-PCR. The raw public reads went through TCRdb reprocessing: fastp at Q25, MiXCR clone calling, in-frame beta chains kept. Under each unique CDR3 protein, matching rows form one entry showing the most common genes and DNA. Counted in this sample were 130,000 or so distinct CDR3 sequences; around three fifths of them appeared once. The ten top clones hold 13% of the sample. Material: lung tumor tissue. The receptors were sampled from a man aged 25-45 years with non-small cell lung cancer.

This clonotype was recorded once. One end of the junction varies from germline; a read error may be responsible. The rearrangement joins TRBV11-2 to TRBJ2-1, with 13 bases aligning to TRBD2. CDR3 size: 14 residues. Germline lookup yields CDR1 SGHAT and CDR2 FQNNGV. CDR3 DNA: TGTGCCAGCGGCCCCGGACTAGCGGGAGATGACCAGTTCTTC. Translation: CASGPGLAGDDQFF.

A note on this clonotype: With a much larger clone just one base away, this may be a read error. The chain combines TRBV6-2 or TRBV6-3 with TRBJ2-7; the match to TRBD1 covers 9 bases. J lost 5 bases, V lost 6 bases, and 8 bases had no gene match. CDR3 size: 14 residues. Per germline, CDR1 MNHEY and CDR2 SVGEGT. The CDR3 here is CASRPDRGYDEQYF. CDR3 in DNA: TGTGCCAGCAGACCCGACAGGGGGTACGACGAGCAGTACTTC.

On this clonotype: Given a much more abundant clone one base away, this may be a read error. This CDR3 reads CSARDGNSPFHF. CDR3 DNA: TGCAGTGCTCGGGACGGTAATTCACCCTTCCACTTT. The chain links TRBV20-1 to TRBJ1-6, with D perhaps matching TRBD1 (5 bases). The germline CDR1 and CDR2 sequences are DFQATT and SNEGSKA (reference sequence). This CDR3 contains 12 residues.

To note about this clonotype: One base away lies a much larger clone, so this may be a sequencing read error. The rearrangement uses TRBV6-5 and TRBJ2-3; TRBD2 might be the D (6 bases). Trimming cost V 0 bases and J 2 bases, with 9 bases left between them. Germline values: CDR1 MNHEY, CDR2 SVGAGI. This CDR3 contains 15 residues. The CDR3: CASSYSGTHTDTQYF. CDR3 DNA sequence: TGTGCCAGCAGTTACTCCGGGACTCACACAGATACGCAGTATTTT.

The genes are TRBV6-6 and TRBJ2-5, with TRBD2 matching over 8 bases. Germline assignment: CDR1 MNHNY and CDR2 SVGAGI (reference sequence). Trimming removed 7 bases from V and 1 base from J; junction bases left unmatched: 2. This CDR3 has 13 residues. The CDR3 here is CASMGLVQETQYF. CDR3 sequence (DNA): TGTGCCAGCATGGGACTAGTCCAAGAGACCCAGTACTTC.

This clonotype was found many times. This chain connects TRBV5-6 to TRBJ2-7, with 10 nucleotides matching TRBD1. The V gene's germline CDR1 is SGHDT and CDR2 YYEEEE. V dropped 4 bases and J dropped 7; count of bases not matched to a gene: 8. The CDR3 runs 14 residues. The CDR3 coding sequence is TGTGCCAGCAGCATGACAGGGGGCGCGTGGGAGCAGTACTTC. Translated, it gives CASSMTGGAWEQYF. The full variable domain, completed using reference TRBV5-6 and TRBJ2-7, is DAGVTQSPTHLIKTRGQQVTLRCSPKSGHDTVSWYQQALGQGPQFIFQYYEEEERQRGNFPDRFSGHQFPNYSSELNVNALLLGDSALYLCASSMTGGAWEQYFGPGTRLTVT.

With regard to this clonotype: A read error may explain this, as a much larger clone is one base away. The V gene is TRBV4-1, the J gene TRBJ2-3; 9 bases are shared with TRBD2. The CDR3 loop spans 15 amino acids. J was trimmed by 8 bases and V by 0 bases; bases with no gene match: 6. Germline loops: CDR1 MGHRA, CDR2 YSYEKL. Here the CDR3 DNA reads TGCGCCAGCAGCCAAGATCCTAGCGGGACTTTTACGCAGTATTTT. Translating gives CASSQDPSGTFTQYF.

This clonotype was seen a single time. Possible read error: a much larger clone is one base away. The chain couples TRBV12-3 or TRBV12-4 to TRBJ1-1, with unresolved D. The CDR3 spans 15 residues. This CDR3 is CASSLRRGGNTVAFF. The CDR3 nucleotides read TGTGCCAGCAGCCTTAGACGGGGTGGGAACACTGTAGCTTTCTTT.

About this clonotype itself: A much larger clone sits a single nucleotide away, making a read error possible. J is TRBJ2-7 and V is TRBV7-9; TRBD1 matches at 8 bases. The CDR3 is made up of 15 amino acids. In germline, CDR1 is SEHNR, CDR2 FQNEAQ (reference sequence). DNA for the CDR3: TGTGACAGCAGCTCTCCAGGGGGCAGGACCTACGAGCAGTACTTC. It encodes CDSSSPGGRTYEQYF.

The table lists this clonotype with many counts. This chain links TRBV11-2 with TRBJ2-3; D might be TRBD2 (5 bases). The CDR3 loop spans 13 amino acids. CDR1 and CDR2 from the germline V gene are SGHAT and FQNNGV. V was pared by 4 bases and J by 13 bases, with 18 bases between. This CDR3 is CASSSQATGIKYF. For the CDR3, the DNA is TGTGCCAGCAGCTCCCAGGCGACGGGAATAAAGTATTTT. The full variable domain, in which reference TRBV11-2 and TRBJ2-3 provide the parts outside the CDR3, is EAGVAQSPRYKIIEKRQSVAFWCNPISGHATLYWYQQILGQGPKLLIQFQNNGVVDDSQLPKDRFSAERLKGVDSTLKIQPAKLEDSAVYLCASSSQATGIKYFGPGTRLTVL.

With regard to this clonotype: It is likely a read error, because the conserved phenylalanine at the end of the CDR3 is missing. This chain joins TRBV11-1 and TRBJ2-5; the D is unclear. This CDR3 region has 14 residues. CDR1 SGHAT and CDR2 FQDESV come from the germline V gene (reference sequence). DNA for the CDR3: TGTGCCAGCAGCACCGACACGTACCAGGAGACCCAGTACTTA. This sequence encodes CASSTDTYQETQYL.

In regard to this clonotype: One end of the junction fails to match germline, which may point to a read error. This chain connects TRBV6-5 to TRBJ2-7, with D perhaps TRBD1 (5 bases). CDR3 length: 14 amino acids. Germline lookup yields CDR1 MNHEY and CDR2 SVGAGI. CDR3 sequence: CASTPRQRVHEHYF. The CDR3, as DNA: TGTGCCAGCACCCCCAGACAGCGCGTCCACGAGCACTACTTC.

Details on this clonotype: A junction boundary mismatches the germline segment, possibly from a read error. CDR3: CTSSLVIDSEAFF. The CDR3, as DNA: TGCACCAGCAGCCTAGTCATTGACAGTGAAGCTTTCTTT. V and J are TRBV5-1 and TRBJ1-1; maybe TRBD1 (5 bases). Looked up from germline, CDR1 is SGHRS and CDR2 is YFSETQ. The CDR3 spans 13 residues. The variable domain in full, with the rest retrieved from reference TRBV5-1 and TRBJ1-1, is KAGVTQTPRYLIKTRGQQVTLSCSPISGHRSVSWYQQTPGQGLQFLFEYFSETQRNKGNFPGRFSGRQFSNSRSEMNVSTLELGDSALYLCTSSLVIDSEAFFGQGTRLTVV.

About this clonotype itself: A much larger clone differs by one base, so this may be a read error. The CDR3 DNA reads TGCGCCAGCAGTCTGACAGGGGATAGCAGTCAGCCCCAGCATTTT. Protein sequence: CASSLTGDSSQPQHF. The rearrangement links TRBV10-2 to TRBJ1-5, with TRBD1 identical over 8 bases. Looked up from germline, CDR1 is WSHSY and CDR2 is SAAADI. The CDR3 runs to 15 residues.

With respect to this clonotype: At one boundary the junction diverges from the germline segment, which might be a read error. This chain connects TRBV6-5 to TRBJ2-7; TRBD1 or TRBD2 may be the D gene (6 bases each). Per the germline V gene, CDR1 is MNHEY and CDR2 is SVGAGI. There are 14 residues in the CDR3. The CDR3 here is CASNYSFPSGGQYF. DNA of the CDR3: TGTGCCAGCAATTACTCGTTCCCGAGTGGGGGGCAATACTTC.

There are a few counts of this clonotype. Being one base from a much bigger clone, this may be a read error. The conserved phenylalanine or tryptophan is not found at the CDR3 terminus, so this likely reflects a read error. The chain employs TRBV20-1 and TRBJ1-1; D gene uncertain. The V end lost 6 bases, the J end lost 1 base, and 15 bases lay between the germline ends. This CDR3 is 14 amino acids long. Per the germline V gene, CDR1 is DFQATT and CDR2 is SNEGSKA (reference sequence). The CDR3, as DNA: TGCAGTGCGAGCGGTGTACTTGGGAACACTGAAGCTTTCATT. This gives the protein CSASGVLGNTEAFI.

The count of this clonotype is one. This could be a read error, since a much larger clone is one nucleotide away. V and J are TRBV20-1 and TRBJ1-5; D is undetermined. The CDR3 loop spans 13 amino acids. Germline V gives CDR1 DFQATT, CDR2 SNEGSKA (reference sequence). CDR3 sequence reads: CNARGGRYQPQHF. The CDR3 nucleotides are TGCAATGCTAGAGGTGGGAGGTATCAGCCCCAGCATTTT.

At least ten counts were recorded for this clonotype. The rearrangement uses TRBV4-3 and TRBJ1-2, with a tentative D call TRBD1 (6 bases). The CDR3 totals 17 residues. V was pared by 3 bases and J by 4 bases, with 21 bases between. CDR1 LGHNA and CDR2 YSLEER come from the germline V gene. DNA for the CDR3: TGCGCCAGCAGCCATCATTCGGGGGCCTTGCGACGCTATGGCTACACCTTC. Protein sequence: CASSHHSGALRRYGYTF.

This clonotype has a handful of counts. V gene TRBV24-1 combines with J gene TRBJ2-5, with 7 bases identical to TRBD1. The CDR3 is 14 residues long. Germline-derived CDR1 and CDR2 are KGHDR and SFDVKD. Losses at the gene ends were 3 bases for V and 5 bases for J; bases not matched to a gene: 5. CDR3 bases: TGTGCCACCAGTGATAGGGGGCGCGGGGAGACCCAGTACTTC. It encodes CATSDRGRGETQYF.

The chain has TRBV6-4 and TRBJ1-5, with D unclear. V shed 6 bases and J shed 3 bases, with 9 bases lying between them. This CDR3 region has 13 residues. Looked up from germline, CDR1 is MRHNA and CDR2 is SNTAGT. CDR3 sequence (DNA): TGTGCCAGCAGCCCGGGTACCAATCAGCCCCAGCATTTT. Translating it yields CASSPGTNQPQHF.